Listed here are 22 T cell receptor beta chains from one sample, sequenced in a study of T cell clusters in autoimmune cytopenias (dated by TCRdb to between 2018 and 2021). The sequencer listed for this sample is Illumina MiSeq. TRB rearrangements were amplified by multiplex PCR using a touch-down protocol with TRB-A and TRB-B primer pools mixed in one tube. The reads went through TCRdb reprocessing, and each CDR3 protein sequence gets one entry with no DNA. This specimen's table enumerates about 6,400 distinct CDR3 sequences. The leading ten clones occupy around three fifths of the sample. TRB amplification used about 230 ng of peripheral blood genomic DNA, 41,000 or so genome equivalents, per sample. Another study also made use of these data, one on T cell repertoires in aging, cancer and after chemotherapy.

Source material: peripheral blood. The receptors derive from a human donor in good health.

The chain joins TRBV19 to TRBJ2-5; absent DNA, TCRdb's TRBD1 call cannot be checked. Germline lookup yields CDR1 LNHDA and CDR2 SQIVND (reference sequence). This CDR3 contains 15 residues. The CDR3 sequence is CASSTSSGDRETQYF.

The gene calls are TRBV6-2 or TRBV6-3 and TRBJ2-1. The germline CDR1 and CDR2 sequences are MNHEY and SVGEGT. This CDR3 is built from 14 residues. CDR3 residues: CASSLPSSYNEQFF.

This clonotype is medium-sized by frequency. The CDR3 is CSVELLAGVTGELFF. V is TRBV29-1 and J is TRBJ2-2; TCRdb's D call of TRBD2 is untestable without DNA. The CDR3 runs 15 residues. Germline V lookup: CDR1 SQVTM, CDR2 ANQGSEA.

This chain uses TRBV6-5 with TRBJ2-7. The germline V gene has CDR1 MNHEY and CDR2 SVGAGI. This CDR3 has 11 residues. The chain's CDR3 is CASSYDYEQYF.

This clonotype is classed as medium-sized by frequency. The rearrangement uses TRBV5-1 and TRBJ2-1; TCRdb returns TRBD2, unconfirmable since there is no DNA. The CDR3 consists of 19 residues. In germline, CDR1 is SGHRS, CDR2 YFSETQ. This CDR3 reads CASSRTSGGYSGGYNEQFF.

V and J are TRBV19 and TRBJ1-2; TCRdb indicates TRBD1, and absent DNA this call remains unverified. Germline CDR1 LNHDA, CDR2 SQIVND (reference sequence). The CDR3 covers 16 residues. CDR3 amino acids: CASSIPTGGPPYGYTF.

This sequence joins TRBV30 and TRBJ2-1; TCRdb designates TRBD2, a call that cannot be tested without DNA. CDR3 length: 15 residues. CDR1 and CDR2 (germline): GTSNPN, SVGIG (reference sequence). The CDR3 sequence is CAWSHGGLAKNEQFF.

The CDR3 is CAGTGTATRSGANVLTF. V gene TRBV30 combines with J gene TRBJ2-6; the TCRdb call, TRBD1, lacks DNA for checking. CDR3 length: 17 residues. Germline lookup yields CDR1 GTSNPN and CDR2 SVGIG (reference sequence).

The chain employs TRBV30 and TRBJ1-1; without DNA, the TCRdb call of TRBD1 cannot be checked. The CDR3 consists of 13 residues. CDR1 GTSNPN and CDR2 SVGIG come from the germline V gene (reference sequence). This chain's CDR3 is CAGWGPSGTEAFF. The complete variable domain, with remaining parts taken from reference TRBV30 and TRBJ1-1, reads SQTIHQWPATLVQPVGSPLSLECTVEGTSNPNLYWYRQAAGRGLQLLFYSVGIGQISSEVPQNLSASRPQDRQFILSSKKLLLSDSGFYLCAGWGPSGTEAFFGQGTRLTVV.

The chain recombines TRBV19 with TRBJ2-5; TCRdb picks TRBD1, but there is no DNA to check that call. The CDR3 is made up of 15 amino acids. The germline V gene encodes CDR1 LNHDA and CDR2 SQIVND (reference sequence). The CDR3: CASSISSGGGETQYF.

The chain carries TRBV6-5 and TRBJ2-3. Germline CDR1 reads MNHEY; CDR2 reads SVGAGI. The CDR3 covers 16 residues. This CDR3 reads CASRSDLSTQSDTQYF.

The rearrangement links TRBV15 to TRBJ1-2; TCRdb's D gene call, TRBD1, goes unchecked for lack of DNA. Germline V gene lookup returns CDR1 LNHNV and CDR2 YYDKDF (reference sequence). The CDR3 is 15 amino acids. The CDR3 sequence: CATSTYREEGSGYTF. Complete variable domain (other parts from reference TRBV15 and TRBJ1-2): DAMVIQNPRYQVTQFGKPVTLSCSQTLNHNVMYWYQQKSSQAPKLLFHYYDKDFNNEADTPDNFQSRRPNTSFCFLDIRSPGLGDTAMYLCATSTYREEGSGYTFGSGTRLTVV.

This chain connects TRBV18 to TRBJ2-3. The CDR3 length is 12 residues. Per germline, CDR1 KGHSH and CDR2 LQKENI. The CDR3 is CASSKGSDTQYF.

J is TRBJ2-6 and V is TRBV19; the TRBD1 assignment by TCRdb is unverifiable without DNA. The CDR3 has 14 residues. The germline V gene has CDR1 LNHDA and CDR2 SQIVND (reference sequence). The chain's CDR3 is CASRPGLGANVLTF.

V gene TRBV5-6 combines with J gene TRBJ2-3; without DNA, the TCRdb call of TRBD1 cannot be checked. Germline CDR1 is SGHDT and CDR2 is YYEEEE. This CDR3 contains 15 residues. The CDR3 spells CASSWTGAPTDTQYF.

CDR3 protein: CSASPPYGYTF. The chain couples TRBV20-1 to TRBJ1-2. CDR1 and CDR2 from the germline V gene are DFQATT and SNEGSKA (reference sequence). The CDR3 consists of 11 residues.

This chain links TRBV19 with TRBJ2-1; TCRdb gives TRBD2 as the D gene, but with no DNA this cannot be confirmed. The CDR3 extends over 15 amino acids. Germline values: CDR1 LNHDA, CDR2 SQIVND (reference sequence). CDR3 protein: CASSIGAGGLNEQFF.

CDR3 in amino acids: CASSPGAYYGYTF. The V call is TRBV6-5, the J call TRBJ1-2; lacking DNA, the TRBD1 call made by TCRdb goes unchecked. Germline V gene lookup returns CDR1 MNHEY and CDR2 SVGAGI. The CDR3 is made up of 13 amino acids.

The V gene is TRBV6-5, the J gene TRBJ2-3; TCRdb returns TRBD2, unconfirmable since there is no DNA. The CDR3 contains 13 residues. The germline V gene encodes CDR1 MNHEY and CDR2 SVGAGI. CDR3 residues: CASTLPTTDTQYF.

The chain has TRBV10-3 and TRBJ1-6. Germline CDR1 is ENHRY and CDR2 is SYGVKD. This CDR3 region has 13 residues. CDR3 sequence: CAISEGINSPLHF.

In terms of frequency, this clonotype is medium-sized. The CDR3 sequence: CASTGQYYEQYF. The chain carries TRBV27 and TRBJ2-7; the TCRdb D gene call, TRBD1, has no DNA to confirm it. Germline V lookup: CDR1 MNHEY, CDR2 SMNVEV (reference sequence). The CDR3 runs 12 residues.

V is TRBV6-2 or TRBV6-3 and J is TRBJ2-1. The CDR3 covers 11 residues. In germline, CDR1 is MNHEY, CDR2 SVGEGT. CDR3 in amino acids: CASSNWDEQFF.